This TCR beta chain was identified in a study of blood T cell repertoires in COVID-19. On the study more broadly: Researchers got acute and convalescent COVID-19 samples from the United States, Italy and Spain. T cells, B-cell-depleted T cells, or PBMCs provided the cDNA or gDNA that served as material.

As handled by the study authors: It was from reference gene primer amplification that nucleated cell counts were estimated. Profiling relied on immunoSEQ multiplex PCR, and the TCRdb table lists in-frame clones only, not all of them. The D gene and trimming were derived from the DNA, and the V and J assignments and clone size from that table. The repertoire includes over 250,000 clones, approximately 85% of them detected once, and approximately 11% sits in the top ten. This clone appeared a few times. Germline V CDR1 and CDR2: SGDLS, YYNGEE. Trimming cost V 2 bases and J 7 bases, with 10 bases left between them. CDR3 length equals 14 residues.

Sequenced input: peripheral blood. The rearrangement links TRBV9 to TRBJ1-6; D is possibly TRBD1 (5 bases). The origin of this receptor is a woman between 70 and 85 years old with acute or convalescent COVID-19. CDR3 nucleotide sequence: TGTGCCAGCAGCGTTACAGGAGTCAATTCACCCCTCCACTTT. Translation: CASSVTGVNSPLHF.